The 5 T cell receptor beta chains listed next were all sequenced from one sample in a study of Ad26.COV2.S vaccination and SARS-CoV-2 variants. Specified treatment: some 20 received Ad26.COV2.S at low or high dose, single or two shots; about 5 received placebo; per-sample allocation not given. Following the first vaccine or placebo injection, samples were taken on day 63. TCRdb's copy holds only in-frame clones and misses some; the assay was immunoSEQ multiplex PCR. This sample yields approximately 360,000 clones, of which roughly four fifths are seen a single time; roughly 7.4% belongs to the top ten. The sequencing here drew on peripheral blood, taken in a trial of Ad26.COV2.S vaccine versus placebo. The origin of the receptors is a person aged 18 to 59 who received the Ad26.COV2.S COVID-19 vaccine or a placebo.

The rearrangement joins TRBV6-5 to TRBJ2-3, with D unresolved. Trimming removed 4 bases from V and 2 bases from J, with 16 bases in between. CDR1 MNHEY and CDR2 SVGAGI come from the germline V gene. The CDR3 covers 16 residues. This chain's CDR3 is CASSSSISSFTDTQYF. The CDR3, as DNA: TGTGCCAGCAGTTCCTCCATTAGTTCCTTCACAGATACGCAGTATTTT.

V and J are TRBV24-1 and TRBJ1-5; possibly TRBD1 for D (5 bases). Trimming removed 5 bases at V and 2 bases at J, with 12 bases between. Germline V gene data show CDR1 as KGHDR and CDR2 as SFDVKD. This CDR3 region has 15 residues. CDR3 nucleotides: TGTGCCACCAGTGTCTCGGGACGTGGCAATCAGCCCCAGCATTTT. Protein: CATSVSGRGNQPQHF.

This chain links TRBV5-4 with TRBJ2-5, with 7 bases fitting TRBD1. CDR1 and CDR2 (germline): SGHNT, YYREEE (reference sequence). Trimming took 0 bases from V and 4 from J; bases not matched to a gene: 6. The CDR3 totals 15 residues. CDR3 sequence reads: CASSLGDRDRETQYF. For the CDR3, the DNA is TGTGCCAGCAGCTTGGGAGACCGGGACAGAGAGACCCAGTACTTC. The full variable domain, completed using reference TRBV5-4 and TRBJ2-5, is ETGVTQSPTHLIKTRGQQVTLRCSSQSGHNTVSWYQQALGQGPQFIFQYYREEENGRGNFPPRFSGLQFPNYSSELNVNALELDDSALYLCASSLGDRDRETQYFGPGTRLLVL.

The rearrangement joins TRBV3-1 (or the pseudogene TRBV3-2) to TRBJ2-1; perhaps TRBD1 as D (7 bases). Per germline, CDR1 LGHDT and CDR2 YNNKEL (reference sequence). The V end was cut by 8 bases, the J end by 0 bases, with 14 bases between. The CDR3 length is 15 residues. The CDR3 nucleotides read TGTGCCAGCTCAGGGGGGAGGAGCTCCTACAATGAGCAGTTCTTC. Protein: CASSGGRSSYNEQFF.

This rearrangement joins TRBV19 to TRBJ1-4; D not resolved. This CDR3 region has 12 residues. V was trimmed by 4 bases and J by 13 bases, leaving 13 bases between them. Germline CDR1 and CDR2: LNHDA and SQIVND (reference sequence). CDR3 nucleotide sequence: TGTGCCAGTAGTAAGGACGGTTTTAGACTGTTTTTT. Amino acids: CASSKDGFRLFF. Together with reference TRBV19 and TRBJ1-4, the CDR3 gives the full variable domain: DGGITQSPKYLFRKEGQNVTLSCEQNLNHDAMYWYRQDPGQGLRLIYYSQIVNDFQKGDIAEGYSVSREKKESFPLTVTSAQKNPTAFYLCASSKDGFRLFFGSGTQLSVL.